This T cell receptor (beta chain) was identified in a study of shared clonotypes between healthy human individuals. The table came from immunoSEQ multiplex PCR; TCRdb's copy has only in-frame clones and leaves some out. The table has about 710,000 clones, about three quarters seen once. With V trimmed by 7 bases and J by 3 bases, 7 bases remained unmatched. Germline-derived CDR1 and CDR2 are MNHEY and SVGAGI. CDR3 length: 15 amino acids. This clone was recorded a few times. The sequence derives from a woman in her 30s in good health. Sequencing was done on a sample of memory CD4+ T cells sorted from blood. The subset denotes: CD45RA-negative fraction. The rearrangement joins TRBV6-5 to TRBJ2-1, with 9 positions matching TRBD2. CDR3 amino acids: CASTRGTSLYNEQFF. CDR3 DNA sequence: TGTGCCAGCACTAGAGGGACTAGCCTCTACAATGAGCAGTTCTTC.